This T cell receptor beta chain was found in a study of CD8 T cells in ankylosing spondylitis. Whole-study results and caveats: Matched synovial fluid from ankylosing spondylitis patients was reported to be enriched for disease-linked clones.

This clonotype appeared many times. Its matching antigen is unknown. In TCRdb, the 5' RACE reads were re-called with MiXCR into one record per CDR3 protein. The sample records 300,000 to 400,000 distinct CDR3 sequences, around 10% being singletons. This CDR3 is built from 15 residues. Germline CDR1 WNHNN, CDR2 SYGVQD (reference sequence). Trimming took 3 bases from V and 4 from J, leaving 13 bases between them. This clonotype was obtained from a female donor with ankylosing spondylitis or in good health (not recorded which). The sequencing sample was made of blood, either unsorted or a sorted T cell fraction (not recorded which). The rearrangement joins TRBV10-1 to TRBJ2-1, with D maybe TRBD2 (6 bases). CDR3 in amino acids: CASSESRGRYNEQFF. The CDR3 DNA reads as TGCGCCAGCAGTGAATCTCGGGGGAGGTACAATGAGCAGTTCTTC.